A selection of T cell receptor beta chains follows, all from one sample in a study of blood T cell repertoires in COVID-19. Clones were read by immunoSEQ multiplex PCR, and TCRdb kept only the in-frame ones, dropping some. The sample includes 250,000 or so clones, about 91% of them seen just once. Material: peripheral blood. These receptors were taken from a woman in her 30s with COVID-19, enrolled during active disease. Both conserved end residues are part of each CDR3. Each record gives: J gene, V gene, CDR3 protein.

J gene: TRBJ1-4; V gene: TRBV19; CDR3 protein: CASSLTGSNARTNEKLFF
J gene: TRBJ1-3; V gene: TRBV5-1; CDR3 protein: CASSSGNTIYF
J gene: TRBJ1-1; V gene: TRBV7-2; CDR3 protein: CASSLKGSYQGRNTEAFF
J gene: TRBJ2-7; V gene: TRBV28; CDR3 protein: CAINRGHEQYF
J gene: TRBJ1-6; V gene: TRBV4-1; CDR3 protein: CASSRGINSPLHF
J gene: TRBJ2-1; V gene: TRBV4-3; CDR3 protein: CASSQALAGEGNEQFF
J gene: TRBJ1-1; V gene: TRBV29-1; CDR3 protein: CSVEAGPMNTEAFF
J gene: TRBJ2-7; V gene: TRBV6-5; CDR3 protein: CASSWGTSADEQYF
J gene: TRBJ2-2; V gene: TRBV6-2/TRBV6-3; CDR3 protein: CASSYSRRWLNTGELFF
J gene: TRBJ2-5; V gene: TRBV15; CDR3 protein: CATSKPDRGETQYF
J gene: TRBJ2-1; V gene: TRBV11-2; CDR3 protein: CASSLAHTYEQFF
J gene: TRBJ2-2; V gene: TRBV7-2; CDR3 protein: CASSLGAAALF